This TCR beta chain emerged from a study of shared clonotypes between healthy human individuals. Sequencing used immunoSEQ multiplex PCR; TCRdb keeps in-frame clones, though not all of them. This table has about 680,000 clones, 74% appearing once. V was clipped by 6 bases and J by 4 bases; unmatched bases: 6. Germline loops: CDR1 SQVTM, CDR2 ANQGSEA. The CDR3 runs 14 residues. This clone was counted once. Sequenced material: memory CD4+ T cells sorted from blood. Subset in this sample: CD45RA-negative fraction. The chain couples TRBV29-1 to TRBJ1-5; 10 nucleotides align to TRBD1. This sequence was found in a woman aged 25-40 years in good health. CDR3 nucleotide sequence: TGCAGCGTCGCGGGACAGGGGCGTAATCAGCCCCAGCATTTT. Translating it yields CSVAGQGRNQPQHF.